Shown below are 2 T cell receptor beta chains from a single sample sequenced in a study of T cells after yellow fever vaccination. TCRdb redid the calling of the 5' RACE reads with MiXCR, one entry per CDR3 protein. Here the sample spans some 350,000 distinct CDR3 sequences, around a tenth being singletons. Sequenced material: PBMCs, taken on the day of the first yellow fever vaccination. Receptor source: a man between 18 and 29 years old who received the YFV17D yellow fever vaccine.

This clonotype was recorded many times. The chain joins TRBV29-1 to TRBJ1-2; no reliable D call. The CDR3 totals 14 residues. Trimming cost V 7 bases and J 0 bases, with 15 bases left between them. Germline V CDR1 and CDR2: SQVTM, ANQGSEA. CDR3 amino acids: CSARTTITNYGYTF. The CDR3 bases are TGCAGCGCCCGGACGACAATTACTAACTATGGCTACACCTTC.

The V and J genes are TRBV18 and TRBJ2-5; possible D gene TRBD1, 6 bases. CDR1 and CDR2 from the germline V gene are KGHSH and LQKENI. The germline V and J ends were trimmed by 4 bases and 7 bases, with 16 bases remaining between them. The CDR3 contains 14 residues. The chain's CDR3 is CASSLDRTQTTQYF. In DNA form, the CDR3 reads TGTGCCAGCTCACTTGACAGGACCCAAACGACCCAGTACTTC.